This TCR beta chain was recovered during a study of T cell changes during pregnancy in multiple sclerosis. Produced via immunoSEQ multiplex PCR; TCRdb's table is partial and in-frame only. The sample has tens of thousands of clones, around 92% seen once. Per the germline V gene, CDR1 is SGHAT and CDR2 is FQNNGV. The germline V and J ends were trimmed by 5 bases and 3 bases, with 13 bases remaining between them. The CDR3 totals 14 residues. The sample in question was peripheral blood, obtained after pregnancy. The chain combines TRBV11-2 with TRBJ1-1; TRBD1 is a possible D gene (5 bases). The receptor comes from a female donor in good health, enrolled as a control in a pregnancy study. The CDR3 bases are TGTGCCAGCAGCGAGCAGGGAAGATACACTGAAGCTTTCTTT. Its translation is CASSEQGRYTEAFF.